Listed below are T cell receptor beta chains from one sample, sequenced in a study of response to subunit inactivated influenza vaccine. TCRdb re-called the RT-PCR reads with MiXCR, one entry per CDR3 protein. The sample lists roughly 170,000 distinct CDR3 sequences; approximately 8.7% were seen once. The starting material was non-naive T cells sorted from PBMCs, obtained on the day of vaccination. The receptor source for this set is a man in his fifties who received an inactivated influenza vaccine. Both conserved end residues are part of each CDR3. The order of the fields is V gene, CDR3 length, J gene, CDR3 protein.

>TRBV12-3/TRBV12-4|12|TRBJ2-1
CASKGADNEQFF
>TRBV28|12|TRBJ1-1
CASRTGTGGAFF
>TRBV5-1|15|TRBJ2-3
CASSFRTGSTDTQYF
>TRBV12-3/TRBV12-4|19|TRBJ1-5
CAIRRHGRGLLYSNQPQHF
>TRBV5-1|13|TRBJ2-7
CASSRDHSYEQYF
>TRBV15|16|TRBJ2-1
CATSKARLAGDHEQFF
>TRBV4-3|16|TRBJ1-1
CASTTQLGAVGTEAFF
>TRBV12-3/TRBV12-4|14|TRBJ2-3
CASIYRGGEDTQYF
>TRBV10-3|18|TRBJ2-7
CAASPRNEIAGASYEQYF
>TRBV10-3|14|TRBJ2-3
CAISEPGVPDTQYF
>TRBV7-2|13|TRBJ2-5
CASSLHLAKTQYF
>TRBV10-2|15|TRBJ2-5
CASKRGGLRQETQYF
>TRBV7-9|12|TRBJ2-7
CASSGGLGEQYF
>TRBV29-1|13|TRBJ1-3
CSAKANSGNTIYF
>TRBV6-5|18|TRBJ2-6
CASSYSRQGRTGANVLTF
>TRBV2|13|TRBJ1-2
CASSNDRAYGYTF
>TRBV29-1|14|TRBJ2-1
CSAGGGQGSNEQFF
>TRBV20-1|14|TRBJ1-5
CSAQTGGSNQPQHF
>TRBV7-8|15|TRBJ1-5
CASSLGSASGQPQHF
>TRBV12-3/TRBV12-4|14|TRBJ1-1
CASKGPGAGGEAFF
>TRBV19|15|TRBJ1-2
CASSMVRQGKYGYTF
>TRBV9|14|TRBJ2-2
CASSSAFGIGELFF
>TRBV15|14|TRBJ2-5
CATSIRGGQETQYF
>TRBV3-1|13|TRBJ2-7
CASSLDRGKEQYF
>TRBV20-1|15|TRBJ2-7
CSASGLTGGLYEQYF
>TRBV7-2|13|TRBJ2-3
CASSRVGTDTQYF
>TRBV29-1|11|TRBJ1-1
CSVLKNTEAFF
>TRBV6-5|14|TRBJ1-2
CASSYQQVNYGYTF
>TRBV6-2/TRBV6-3|14|TRBJ2-2
CASTLSGVAGELFF
>TRBV20-1|16|TRBJ2-1
CSAPLGHASSYNEQFF
>TRBV24-1|15|TRBJ2-1
CATSSDRLSYNEQFF
>TRBV27|15|TRBJ2-7
CASSRAGGPPYEQYF
>TRBV4-3|15|TRBJ2-1
CASSLSREAYNEQFF
>TRBV7-2|14|TRBJ2-4
CASSDRGPKNIQYF
>TRBV30|14|TRBJ2-3
CAWSRGRGTDTQYF
>TRBV6-1|16|TRBJ1-2
CASSETVRGANYGYTF
>TRBV10-3|13|TRBJ2-7
CAINEAGAYEQYF
>TRBV28|16|TRBJ1-5
CASSPRGTGYHQPQHF
>TRBV6-1|13|TRBJ2-7
CASSKGRSYEQYF
>TRBV7-2|14|TRBJ2-1
CASSTRQGPDEQFF
>TRBV5-1|12|TRBJ1-1
CASSGLITEAFF
>TRBV20-1|12|TRBJ2-1
CSARGQLREQFF